The 28 T cell receptor beta chains given below trace back to one sample, sequenced in a study of identical twins. Each CDR3 protein is one row after TCRdb ran MiXCR on the 5' RACE reads. The sample lists 540,000 or so distinct CDR3 sequences; 20% to 25% were seen once. The data also belong to a second study, concerning yellow fever vaccine responses in identical twins.

Sequenced: CD4+ T cells sorted from blood. All receptors derive from a woman between 18 and 29 years old in good health.

CDR3 sequence: CASSSGIRGSRNEKLFF. CDR3 nucleotide sequence: TGTGCCAGCAGCTCCGGGATCAGAGGAAGTCGTAATGAAAAACTGTTTTTT. The chain combines TRBV7-9 with TRBJ1-4; D unclear. This CDR3 spans 17 amino acids. V was pared by 4 bases and J by 4 bases, with 19 bases between. CDR1 and CDR2 (germline): SEHNR, FQNEAQ (reference sequence).

This clonotype came up a few times. This sequence joins TRBV20-1 and TRBJ2-7; 13 bases are shared with TRBD2. The CDR3 extends over 16 amino acids. V shed 5 bases and J 7 bases; nucleotides not matched to a gene: 14. CDR1 is DFQATT and CDR2 is SNEGSKA in the germline V gene (reference sequence). The CDR3 protein is CSAPENPGLAGYEQYF. The DNA of the CDR3 is TGCAGTGCTCCAGAAAATCCGGGACTAGCGGGATATGAGCAGTACTTC.

CDR3 region: CSVEVRGMGGYTF. CDR3 sequence (DNA): TGCAGCGTTGAAGTGCGGGGGATGGGGGGCTACACCTTC. This sequence joins TRBV29-1 and TRBJ1-2, with TRBD1 as a possible D gene (5 bases). Germline V gene lookup returns CDR1 SQVTM and CDR2 ANQGSEA. The CDR3 sequence is 13 residues long. V lost 1 base and J 8 bases, leaving 14 bases between the germline ends.

This clonotype was seen only a few times. The V and J genes are TRBV5-1 and TRBJ2-5; D gene ambiguous. The ends were cut back, 1 base at V and 5 bases at J, with 21 bases in the middle. Germline CDR1 and CDR2: SGHRS and YFSETQ. This CDR3 has 17 amino acids. The CDR3 DNA follows: TGCGCCAGCAGCTTGATGGTAGTTGGAGACTTCGGGGAGACCCAGTACTTC. Translating it yields CASSLMVVGDFGETQYF.

The V gene is TRBV11-2, the J gene TRBJ2-3; unclear D gene. Trimming stripped 1 base from V and 5 bases from J, with 13 bases between. The length of the CDR3 is 15 residues. The germline V gene has CDR1 SGHAT and CDR2 FQNNGV. CDR3 nucleotides: TGTGCCAGCAGCTTAGGGGCCGTTTGGAAAGATACGCAGTATTTT. Translated: CASSLGAVWKDTQYF.

V is TRBV7-8 and J is TRBJ1-6, with TRBD1 matching 8 bases. Trimming removed 3 bases from V and 7 bases from J; junction bases left unmatched: 8. The length of the CDR3 is 16 residues. CDR1 is SGHVS and CDR2 is FQNEAQ in the germline V gene. This CDR3 reads CASSFGQGRQNSPLHF. CDR3 coding DNA: TGTGCCAGCAGCTTTGGACAGGGACGGCAGAATTCACCCCTCCACTTT. Supplemented by reference TRBV7-8 and TRBJ1-6, the full variable domain reads GAGVSQSPRYKVAKRGQDVALRCDPISGHVSLFWYQQALGQGPEFLTYFQNEAQLDKSGLPSDRFFAERPEGSVSTLKIQRTQQEDSAVYLCASSFGQGRQNSPLHFGNGTRLTVT.

V is TRBV19 and J is TRBJ2-7, with 7 bases lining up with TRBD1. The germline gives CDR1 LNHDA, CDR2 SQIVND (reference sequence). Trimming removed 3 bases from V and 3 bases from J; junction bases left unmatched: 8. The CDR3 is made up of 15 amino acids. The CDR3 reads CASSISTGQDYEQYV. The DNA for the CDR3 is TGTGCCAGTAGTATTTCGACAGGGCAAGACTACGAGCAGTACGTC.

The table lists this clonotype with a few counts. This chain uses TRBV28 with TRBJ2-7; a possible D gene is TRBD1 (6 bases). The CDR3 totals 13 residues. Trimming pared 5 bases from V and 3 bases from J, leaving 11 bases between. CDR1 is MDHEN, CDR2 SYDVKM, per germline. The chain's CDR3 is CASSADSHYEQYV. DNA of the CDR3: TGTGCCAGCAGTGCGGACAGTCACTACGAGCAGTACGTC.

Only a few counts were recorded for this clonotype. The chain links TRBV5-1 to TRBJ2-7; 7 nucleotides line up with TRBD1. The V segment lost 5 bases and the J segment 0 bases; nucleotides outside the gene matches: 5. The CDR3 is 14 amino acids. Germline V gives CDR1 SGHRS, CDR2 YFSETQ. The CDR3 is CASRRTGDSYEQYF. The CDR3 nucleotides are TGCGCCAGCAGAAGGACAGGAGACTCCTACGAGCAGTACTTC.

V usage is TRBV6-1 and J usage is TRBJ2-7; TRBD2 matches at 11 bases. V lost 6 bases to trimming and J lost 4 bases; unmatched junction nucleotides: 8. The germline gives CDR1 MNHNS, CDR2 SASEGT. This CDR3 is built from 15 residues. CDR3 sequence reads: CASSHMTSGIYEQYF. The CDR3 DNA reads as TGTGCCAGCAGCCACATGACTAGCGGGATTTACGAGCAGTACTTC.

This clonotype was counted a few times. The CDR3: CASSTKRTSGGRPNEQFF. The CDR3 region has the DNA TGTGCCAGCAGTACAAAGAGGACTAGCGGGGGGAGACCCAATGAGCAGTTCTTC. The chain combines TRBV6-4 with TRBJ2-1; 14 nucleotides align to TRBD2. The CDR3 covers 18 residues. V gave up 5 bases and J gave up 6 bases; unmatched junction bases: 12. Per germline, CDR1 MRHNA and CDR2 SNTAGT.

This sequence joins TRBV6-1 and TRBJ2-7; D is undetermined. Germline V CDR1 and CDR2: MNHNS, SASEGT. V lost 8 bases and J 2 bases, leaving 7 bases between the germline ends. This CDR3 has 11 amino acids. The chain's CDR3 is CASRQAYEQYV. As DNA, the CDR3 is TGTGCCAGCCGACAAGCCTACGAGCAGTACGTC.

The chain is built from TRBV20-1 and TRBJ2-1; 8 bases align to TRBD1. The CDR3 consists of 15 residues. The germline gives CDR1 DFQATT, CDR2 SNEGSKA (reference sequence). Losses at the gene ends were 0 bases for V and 8 bases for J; bases not matched to a gene: 9. The CDR3 DNA reads as TGCAGTGCTAGAGATCTAGGGACAGGATCATATGAGCAGTTCTTC. It specifies CSARDLGTGSYEQFF.

This clonotype was found once. The genes are TRBV19 and TRBJ2-2; TRBD1 matches at 7 bases. J was trimmed by 4 bases and V by 5 bases; bases with no gene match: 7. The CDR3 has 15 amino acids. Germline V gene data show CDR1 as LNHDA and CDR2 as SQIVND (reference sequence). The CDR3: CASSLGQLVTGELFF. The CDR3 DNA reads as TGTGCCAGTAGTTTGGGACAGTTGGTCACCGGGGAGCTGTTTTTT.

This sequence joins TRBV10-3 and TRBJ2-1, with unresolved D. V lost 4 bases and J lost 5, with 9 bases in between. CDR1 ENHRY and CDR2 SYGVKD come from the germline V gene. This CDR3 spans 13 amino acids. The CDR3 spells CAISVRPDNEQFF. The CDR3 DNA reads TGTGCCATCAGTGTTAGGCCAGACAATGAGCAGTTCTTC.

This clonotype was detected a few times. The junction and the germline gene differ at one end; a read error may be behind it. The CDR3 DNA reads as TGTGCCAGCAGGTTGGGGTCCGGGGGCCTAGCCAAAAACATTCAGTACTTC. Its protein product is CASRLGSGGLAKNIQYF. V usage is TRBV5-5 and J usage is TRBJ2-4; D could derive from TRBD1 or TRBD2 (6 bases each). Germline loops: CDR1 SGHKS, CDR2 YYEKEE (reference sequence). The CDR3 runs to 17 residues.

J is TRBJ2-1 and V is TRBV28, with 8 nucleotides matching TRBD1. The ends lost 3 bases at V and 7 bases at J; junction bases unmatched: 14. The CDR3 totals 17 residues. Germline CDR1 and CDR2: MDHEN and SYDVKM. DNA of the CDR3: TGTGCCAGCAGTTTCGGGTACGGGCAGGGGGCTTTGAATGAGCAGTTCTTC. It is translated as CASSFGYGQGALNEQFF.

This clonotype came up a few times. The chain has TRBV11-2 and TRBJ2-1; 15 positions match TRBD2. The V segment lost 4 bases and the J segment 2 bases; nucleotides outside the gene matches: 6. Germline CDR1 reads SGHAT; CDR2 reads FQNNGV. The CDR3 has 18 amino acids. The CDR3 bases are TGTGCCAGCAGCTCCGGGACTAGCGGGGGGCCCGCCTACAATGAGCAGTTCTTC. Protein sequence: CASSSGTSGGPAYNEQFF. Filled out from reference TRBV11-2 and TRBJ2-1, the complete variable domain reads EAGVAQSPRYKIIEKRQSVAFWCNPISGHATLYWYQQILGQGPKLLIQFQNNGVVDDSQLPKDRFSAERLKGVDSTLKIQPAKLEDSAVYLCASSSGTSGGPAYNEQFFGPGTRLTVL.

This clonotype was seen more than once but under ten times. At one end, the junction sequence differs from germline, possibly due to a read error. The chain joins TRBV3-1 to TRBJ2-7; 10 nucleotides align to TRBD2. The CDR3 has 15 residues. The germline CDR1 and CDR2 sequences are LGHDT and YNNKEL (reference sequence). The CDR3 sequence is CASTQTSGATYEQYF. The CDR3 nucleotides are TGTGCCAGCACCCAAACTAGCGGGGCGACCTACGAGCAGTACTTC.

This chain links TRBV5-1 with TRBJ1-2; D is unresolved. The length of the CDR3 is 14 residues. The germline V gene has CDR1 SGHRS and CDR2 YFSETQ. V lost 5 bases and J 3 bases, leaving 14 bases between the germline ends. CDR3 loop: CASRLSLGDYGYTF. CDR3 nucleotides: TGCGCCAGCAGGCTGTCCTTGGGAGACTATGGCTACACCTTC.

This sequence joins TRBV6-1 and TRBJ1-1, with 10 positions matching TRBD1. This CDR3 is 15 amino acids long. Per the germline V gene, CDR1 is MNHNS and CDR2 is SASEGT. The junction had 4 bases not matched to a gene; V was cut back by 6 bases and J by 0 bases. This CDR3 is CASRRQGAMNTEAFF. CDR3 nucleotide sequence: TGTGCCAGCAGGAGACAGGGGGCGATGAACACTGAAGCTTTCTTT.

This rearrangement joins TRBV6-1 to TRBJ2-2, with D perhaps being TRBD1 or TRBD2 (6 bases each). The CDR3 length is 15 residues. CDR1 MNHNS and CDR2 SASEGT come from the germline V gene. V was clipped by 7 bases and J by 4 bases, with 16 bases between them. As DNA, the CDR3 is TGTGCCAGCACGGGGGCAGGGAGAAGCACCGGGGAGCTGTTTTTT. Protein sequence: CASTGAGRSTGELFF.

This clonotype was detected only a few times. The chain carries TRBV7-9 and TRBJ2-5; D remains unclear. This CDR3 has 14 residues. V was clipped by 0 bases and J by 3 bases, with 8 bases between them. Germline-derived CDR1 and CDR2 are SEHNR and FQNEAQ (reference sequence). The CDR3: CASSLAVGKETQYF. In nucleotides, the CDR3 is TGTGCCAGCAGCTTAGCAGTAGGGAAAGAGACCCAGTACTTC.

Only a few counts were recorded for this clonotype. The chain joins TRBV7-6 to TRBJ2-7, with 9 bases fitting TRBD1. The V segment lost 2 bases and the J segment 7 bases; nucleotides outside the gene matches: 6. This CDR3 is 14 amino acids long. CDR1 is SGHVS, CDR2 FNYEAQ, per germline. The CDR3 is CASSLYRGRREQYF. The CDR3 DNA is TGTGCCAGCAGCTTATACAGGGGGCGCAGGGAGCAGTACTTC.

The rearrangement links TRBV20-1 to TRBJ2-1, with a possible D match to TRBD1 (6 bases). Germline V gene sequence: CDR1 DFQATT, CDR2 SNEGSKA (reference sequence). The CDR3 has 14 amino acids. V was pared by 0 bases and J by 8 bases, with 14 bases between. The CDR3 DNA reads TGCAGTGCTAGAGATATGGGGGCTAGATATGAGCAGTTCTTC. This codes for CSARDMGARYEQFF.

This rearrangement joins TRBV5-1 to TRBJ2-3, with a weak D call TRBD2 (5 bases). Between the trimmed V and J ends, which lost 0 bases and 2 bases, there was a span of 13 bases. This CDR3 is built from 16 residues. Looked up from germline, CDR1 is SGHRS and CDR2 is YFSETQ. This CDR3 is CASSLAVQLATDTQYF. In DNA, the CDR3 is TGCGCCAGCAGCTTGGCCGTGCAGCTAGCCACAGATACGCAGTATTTT.

This clonotype has a handful of counts. CDR3 coding DNA: TGCGCCAGCAGCTTGGCCGGTAGGGAGGGGAACGAGCAGTACTTC. Translation gives CASSLAGREGNEQYF. The chain recombines TRBV5-1 with TRBJ2-7; 7 bases agree with TRBD2. CDR1 SGHRS and CDR2 YFSETQ come from the germline V gene. After removal of 0 bases from V and 5 bases from J, the junction contained 8 bases not matched to a gene. The CDR3 has 15 residues. The variable domain in full, completed from reference TRBV5-1 and TRBJ2-7, reads KAGVTQTPRYLIKTRGQQVTLSCSPISGHRSVSWYQQTPGQGLQFLFEYFSETQRNKGNFPGRFSGRQFSNSRSEMNVSTLELGDSALYLCASSLAGREGNEQYFGPGTRLTVT.

The gene calls are TRBV6-1 and TRBJ2-5; D could derive from TRBD1 or TRBD2 (7 bases each). V was cut by 6 bases and J by 5 bases, with 22 bases left in between. Germline CDR1 and CDR2: MNHNS and SASEGT. CDR3 size: 16 residues. The CDR3 DNA follows: TGTGCCAGCAGGACGACAGGGAGGGGGGTTTGGGAGACCCAGTACTTC. Protein product: CASRTTGRGVWETQYF.